This T cell receptor (beta chain) was recorded in a study of shared clonotypes between healthy human individuals. It was at deep level that the assay was run. The table came from immunoSEQ multiplex PCR; TCRdb's copy has only in-frame clones and leaves some out. The table has 600,000 to 700,000 clones, around 73% seen once. Researchers partitioned CD4+ cells into CD45RA+ naive and CD45RA-negative memory subsets. The study, taken as a whole, reports: A handful of donors shared about 5% of their naive CD4 clonotypes. Estimated richness was generally greater in naive than memory subsets.

The ends were cut back, 3 bases at V and 7 bases at J, with 10 bases in the middle. The germline V gene encodes CDR1 SGDLS and CDR2 YYNGEE. This CDR3 comprises 12 residues. A remark on this clone: Its cognate antigen is unknown.

The chain recombines TRBV9 with TRBJ1-2; D remains ambiguous. The receptor comes from a woman younger than 45 in good health. The sequenced sample consisted of memory CD4+ T cells sorted from blood. Documented subset: CD45RA-negative fraction. For the CDR3, the DNA is TGTGCCAGCAGCGCTGCCTCGGGTGGCTACACCTTC. Encoded protein: CASSAASGGYTF.